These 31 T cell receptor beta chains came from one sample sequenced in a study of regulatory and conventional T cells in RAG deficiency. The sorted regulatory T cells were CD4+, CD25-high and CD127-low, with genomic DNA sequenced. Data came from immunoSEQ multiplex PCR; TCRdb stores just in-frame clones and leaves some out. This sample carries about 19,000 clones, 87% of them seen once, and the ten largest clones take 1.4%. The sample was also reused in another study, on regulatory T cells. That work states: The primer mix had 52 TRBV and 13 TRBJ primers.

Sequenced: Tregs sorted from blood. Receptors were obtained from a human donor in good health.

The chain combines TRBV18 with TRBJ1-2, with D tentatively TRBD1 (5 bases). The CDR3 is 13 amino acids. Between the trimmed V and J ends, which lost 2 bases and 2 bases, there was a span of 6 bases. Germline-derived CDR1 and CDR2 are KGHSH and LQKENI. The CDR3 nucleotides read TGTGCCAGCTCACCAAACAGGAACTATGGCTACACCTTC. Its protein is CASSPNRNYGYTF.

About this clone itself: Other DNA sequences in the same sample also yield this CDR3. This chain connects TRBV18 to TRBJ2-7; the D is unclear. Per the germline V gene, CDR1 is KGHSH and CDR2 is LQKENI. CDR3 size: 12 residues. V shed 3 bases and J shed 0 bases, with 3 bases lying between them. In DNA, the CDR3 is TGTGCCAGCTCACCGAGCTCCTACGAGCAGTACTTC. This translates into CASSPSSYEQYF.

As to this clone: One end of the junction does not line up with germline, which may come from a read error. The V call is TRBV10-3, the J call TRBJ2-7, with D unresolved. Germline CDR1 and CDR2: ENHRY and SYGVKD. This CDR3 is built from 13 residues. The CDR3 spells CATAPTLAYGQYF. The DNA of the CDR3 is TGTGCCACCGCCCCGACTCTTGCCTACGGGCAGTACTTC.

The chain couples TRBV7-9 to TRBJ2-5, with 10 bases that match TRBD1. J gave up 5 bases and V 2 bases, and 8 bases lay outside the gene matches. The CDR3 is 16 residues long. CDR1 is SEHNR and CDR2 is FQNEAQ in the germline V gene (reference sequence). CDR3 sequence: CASSLTGTGAGETQYF. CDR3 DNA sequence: TGTGCCAGCAGCTTAACCGGGACAGGGGCTGGGGAGACCCAGTACTTC. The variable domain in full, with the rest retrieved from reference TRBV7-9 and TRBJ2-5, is DTGVSQNPRHKITKRGQNVTFRCDPISEHNRLYWYRQTLGQGPEFLTYFQNEAQLEKSRLLSDRFSAERPKGSFSTLEIQRTEQGDSAMYLCASSLTGTGAGETQYFGPGTRLLVL.

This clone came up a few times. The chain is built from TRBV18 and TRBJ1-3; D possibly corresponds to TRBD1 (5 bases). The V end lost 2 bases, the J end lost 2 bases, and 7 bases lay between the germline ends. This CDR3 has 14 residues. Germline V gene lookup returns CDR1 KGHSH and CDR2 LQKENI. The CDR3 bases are TGTGCCAGCTCACCAGCCAGGGCTGGAAACACCATATATTTT. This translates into CASSPARAGNTIYF. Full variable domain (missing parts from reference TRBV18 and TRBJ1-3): NAGVMQNPRHLVRRRGQEARLRCSPMKGHSHVYWYRQLPEEGLKFMVYLQKENIIDESGMPKERFSAEFPKEGPSILRIQQVVRGDSAAYFCASSPARAGNTIYFGEGSWLTVV.

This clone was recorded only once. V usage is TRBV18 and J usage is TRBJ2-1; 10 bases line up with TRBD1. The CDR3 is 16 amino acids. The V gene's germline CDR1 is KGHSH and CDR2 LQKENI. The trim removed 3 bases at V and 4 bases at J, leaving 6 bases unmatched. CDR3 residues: CASSPLGTGEYNEQFF. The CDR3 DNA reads TGTGCCAGCTCACCTTTGGGGACAGGGGAGTACAATGAGCAGTTCTTC. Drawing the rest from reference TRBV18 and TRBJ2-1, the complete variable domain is NAGVMQNPRHLVRRRGQEARLRCSPMKGHSHVYWYRQLPEEGLKFMVYLQKENIIDESGMPKERFSAEFPKEGPSILRIQQVVRGDSAAYFCASSPLGTGEYNEQFFGPGTRLTVL.

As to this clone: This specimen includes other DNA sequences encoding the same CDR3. This CDR3 is CASSLDWANSGNTIYF. The CDR3 DNA sequence: TGTGCCAGCAGTCTCGATTGGGCGAACTCTGGAAACACCATATATTTT. V is TRBV27 and J is TRBJ1-3; D gene uncertain. The CDR3 totals 16 residues. Germline V gene data show CDR1 as MNHEY and CDR2 as SMNVEV (reference sequence). Trimming took 5 bases from V and 0 from J, leaving 14 bases between them.

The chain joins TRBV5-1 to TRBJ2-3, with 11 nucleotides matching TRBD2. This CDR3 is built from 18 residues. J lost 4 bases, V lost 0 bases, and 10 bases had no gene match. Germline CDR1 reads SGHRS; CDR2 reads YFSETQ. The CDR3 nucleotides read TGCGCCAGCAGCTTGGTGGGACTAGCGGCCCTCGGGGCAGATACGCAGTATTTT. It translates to CASSLVGLAALGADTQYF. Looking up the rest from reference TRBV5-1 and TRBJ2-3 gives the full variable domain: KAGVTQTPRYLIKTRGQQVTLSCSPISGHRSVSWYQQTPGQGLQFLFEYFSETQRNKGNFPGRFSGRQFSNSRSEMNVSTLELGDSALYLCASSLVGLAALGADTQYFGPGTRLTVL.

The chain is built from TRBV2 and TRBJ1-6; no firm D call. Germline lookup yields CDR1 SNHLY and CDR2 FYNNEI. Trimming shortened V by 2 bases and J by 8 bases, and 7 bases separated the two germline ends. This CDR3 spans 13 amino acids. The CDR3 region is CASSELPYSPLHF. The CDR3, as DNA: TGTGCCAGCAGTGAACTACCGTATTCACCCCTCCACTTT.

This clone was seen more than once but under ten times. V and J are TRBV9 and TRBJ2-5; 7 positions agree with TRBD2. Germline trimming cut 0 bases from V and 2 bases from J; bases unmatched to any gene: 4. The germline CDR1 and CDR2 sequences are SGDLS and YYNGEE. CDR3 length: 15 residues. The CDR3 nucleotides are TGTGCCAGCAGCGTAGCTGGGACTATACAAGAGACCCAGTACTTC. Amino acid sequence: CASSVAGTIQETQYF.

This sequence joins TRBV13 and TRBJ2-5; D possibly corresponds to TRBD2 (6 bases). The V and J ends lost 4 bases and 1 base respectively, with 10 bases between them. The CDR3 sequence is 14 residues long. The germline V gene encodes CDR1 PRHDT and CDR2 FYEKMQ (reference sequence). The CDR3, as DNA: TGTGCCAGCAGCTACGGCGGGACCCAAGAGACCCAGTACTTC. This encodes CASSYGGTQETQYF. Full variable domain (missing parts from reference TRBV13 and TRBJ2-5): AAGVIQSPRHLIKEKRETATLKCYPIPRHDTVYWYQQGPGQDPQFLISFYEKMQSDKGSIPDRFSAQQFSDYHSELNMSSLELGDSALYFCASSYGGTQETQYFGPGTRLLVL.

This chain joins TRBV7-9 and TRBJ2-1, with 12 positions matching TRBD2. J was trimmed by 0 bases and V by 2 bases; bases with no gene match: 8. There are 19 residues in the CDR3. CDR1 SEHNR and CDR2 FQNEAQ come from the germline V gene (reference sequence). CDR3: CASSLIRLAGASSYNEQFF. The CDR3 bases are TGTGCCAGCAGCTTAATCCGACTAGCGGGGGCCAGCTCCTACAATGAGCAGTTCTTC.

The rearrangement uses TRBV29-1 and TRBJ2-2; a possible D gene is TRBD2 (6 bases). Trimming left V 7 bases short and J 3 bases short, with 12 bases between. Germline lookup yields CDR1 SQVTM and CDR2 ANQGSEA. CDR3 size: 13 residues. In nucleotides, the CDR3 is TGCAGCGCGGTCAGGGAGGACACCGGGGAGCTGTTTTTT. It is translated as CSAVREDTGELFF.

The DNA of the CDR3 is TGTGCCAGCAGTGGAGGTCTAGCGGGGGGAGAGCAGTTCTTC. It is translated as CASSGGLAGGEQFF. This sequence joins TRBV2 and TRBJ2-1; 11 bases agree with TRBD2. This CDR3 is 14 amino acids long. CDR1 SNHLY and CDR2 FYNNEI come from the germline V gene. The junction had 6 bases not matched to a gene; V was cut back by 4 bases and J by 10 bases. Complete variable domain (other parts from reference TRBV2 and TRBJ2-1): EPEVTQTPSHQVTQMGQEVILRCVPISNHLYFYWYRQILGQKVEFLVSFYNNEISEKSEIFDDQFSVERPDGSNFTLKIRSTKLEDSAMYFCASSGGLAGGEQFFGPGTRLTVL.

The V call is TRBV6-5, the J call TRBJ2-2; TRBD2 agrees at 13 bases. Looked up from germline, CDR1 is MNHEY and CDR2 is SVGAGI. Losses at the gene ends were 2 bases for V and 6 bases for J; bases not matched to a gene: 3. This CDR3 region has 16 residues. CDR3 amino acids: CASSYLTSGRPGELFF. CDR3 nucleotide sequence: TGTGCCAGCAGTTACCTGACTAGCGGGAGGCCCGGGGAGCTGTTTTTT.

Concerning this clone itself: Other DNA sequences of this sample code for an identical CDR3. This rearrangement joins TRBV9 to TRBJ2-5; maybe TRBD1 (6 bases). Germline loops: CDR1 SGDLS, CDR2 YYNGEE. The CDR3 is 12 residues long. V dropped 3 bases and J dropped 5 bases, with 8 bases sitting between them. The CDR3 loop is CASSARGETQYF. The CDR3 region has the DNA TGTGCCAGCAGCGCAAGGGGGGAGACCCAGTACTTC. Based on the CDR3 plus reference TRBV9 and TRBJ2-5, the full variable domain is DSGVTQTPKHLITATGQRVTLRCSPRSGDLSVYWYQQSLDQGLQFLIQYYNGEERAKGNILERFSAQQFPDLHSELNLSSLELGDSALYFCASSARGETQYFGPGTRLLVL.

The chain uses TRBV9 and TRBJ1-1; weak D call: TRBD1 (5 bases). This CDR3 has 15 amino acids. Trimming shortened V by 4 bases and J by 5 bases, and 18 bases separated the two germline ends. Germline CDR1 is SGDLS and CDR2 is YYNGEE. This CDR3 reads CASSPDPGRMTEAFF. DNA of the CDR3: TGTGCCAGCAGCCCAGACCCAGGGAGAATGACTGAAGCTTTCTTT.

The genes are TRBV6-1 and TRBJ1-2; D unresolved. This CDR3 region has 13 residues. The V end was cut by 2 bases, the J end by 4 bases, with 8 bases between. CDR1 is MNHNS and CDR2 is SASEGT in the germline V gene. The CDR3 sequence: CASSERSSYGYTF. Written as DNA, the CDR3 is TGTGCCAGCAGTGAAAGGTCGTCCTATGGCTACACCTTC.

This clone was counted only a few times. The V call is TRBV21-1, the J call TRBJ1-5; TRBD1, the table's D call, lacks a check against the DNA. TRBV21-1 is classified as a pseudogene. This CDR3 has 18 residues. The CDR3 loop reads CASSDGLGGQGRKQPQHF. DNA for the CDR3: TGTGCCAGCAGCGATGGCCTAGGGGGACAGGGGAGAAAGCAGCCCCAGCATTTT.

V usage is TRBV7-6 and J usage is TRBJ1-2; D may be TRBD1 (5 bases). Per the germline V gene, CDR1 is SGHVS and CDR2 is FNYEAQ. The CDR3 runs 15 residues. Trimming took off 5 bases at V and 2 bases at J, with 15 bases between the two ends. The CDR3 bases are TGTGCCAGCAGCCTTGGGGGGAAGGGCAACTATGGCTACACCTTC. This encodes CASSLGGKGNYGYTF.

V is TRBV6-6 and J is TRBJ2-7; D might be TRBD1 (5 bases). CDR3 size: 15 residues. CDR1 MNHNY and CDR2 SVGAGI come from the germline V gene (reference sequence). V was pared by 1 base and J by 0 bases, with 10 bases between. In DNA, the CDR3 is TGTGCCAGCAGTTACTTAGCAGGGAACTCCTACGAGCAGTACTTC. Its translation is CASSYLAGNSYEQYF.

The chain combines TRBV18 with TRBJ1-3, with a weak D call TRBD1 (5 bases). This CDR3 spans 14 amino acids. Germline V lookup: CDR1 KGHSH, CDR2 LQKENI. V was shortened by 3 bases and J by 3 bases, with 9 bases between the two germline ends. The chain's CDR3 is CASSPGLHGNTIYF. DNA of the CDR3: TGTGCCAGCTCACCGGGACTACATGGAAACACCATATATTTT.

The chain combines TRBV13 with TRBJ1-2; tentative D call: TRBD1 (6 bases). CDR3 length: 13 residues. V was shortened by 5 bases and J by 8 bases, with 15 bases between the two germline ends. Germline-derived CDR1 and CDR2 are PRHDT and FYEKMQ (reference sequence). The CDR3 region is CASSRTGNLGYTF. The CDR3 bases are TGTGCCAGCAGCCGTACAGGGAATCTGGGCTACACCTTC.

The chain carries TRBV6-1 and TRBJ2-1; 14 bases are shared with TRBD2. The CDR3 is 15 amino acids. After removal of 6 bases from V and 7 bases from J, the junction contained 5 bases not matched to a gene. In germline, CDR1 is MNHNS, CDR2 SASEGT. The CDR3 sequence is CASRRTSGGRNEQFF. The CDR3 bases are TGTGCCAGCAGACGGACTAGCGGGGGGCGGAATGAGCAGTTCTTC.

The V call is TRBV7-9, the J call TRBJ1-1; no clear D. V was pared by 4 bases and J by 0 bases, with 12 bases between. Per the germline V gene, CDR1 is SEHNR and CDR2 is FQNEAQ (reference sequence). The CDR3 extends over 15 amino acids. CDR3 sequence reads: CASSSWDVMNTEAFF. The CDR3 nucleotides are TGTGCCAGCAGCTCCTGGGATGTGATGAACACTGAAGCTTTCTTT.

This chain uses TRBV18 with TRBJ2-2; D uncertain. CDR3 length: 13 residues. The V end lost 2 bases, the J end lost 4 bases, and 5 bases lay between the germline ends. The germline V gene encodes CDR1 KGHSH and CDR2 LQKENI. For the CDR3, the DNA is TGTGCCAGCTCACCAACGACCACCGGGGAGCTGTTTTTT. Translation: CASSPTTTGELFF.

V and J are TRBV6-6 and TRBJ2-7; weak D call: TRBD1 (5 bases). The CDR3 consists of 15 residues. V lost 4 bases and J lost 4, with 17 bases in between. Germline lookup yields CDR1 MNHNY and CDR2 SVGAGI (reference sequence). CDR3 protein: CASSSPGSETYEQYF. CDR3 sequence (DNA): TGTGCCAGCAGTTCCCCAGGGTCCGAAACTTACGAGCAGTACTTC.

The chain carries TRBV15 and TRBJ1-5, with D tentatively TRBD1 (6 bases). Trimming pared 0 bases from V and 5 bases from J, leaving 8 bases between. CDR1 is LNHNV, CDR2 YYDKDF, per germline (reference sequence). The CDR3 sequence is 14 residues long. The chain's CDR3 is CATSRDQGYQPQHF. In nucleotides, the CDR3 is TGTGCCACCAGCAGAGACCAGGGGTATCAGCCCCAGCATTTT.

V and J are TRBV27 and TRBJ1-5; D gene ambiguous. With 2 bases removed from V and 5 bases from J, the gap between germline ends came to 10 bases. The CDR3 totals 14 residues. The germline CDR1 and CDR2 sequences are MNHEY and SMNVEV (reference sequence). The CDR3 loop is CASSLRQSYQPQHF. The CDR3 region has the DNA TGTGCCAGCAGTTTACGCCAGAGTTATCAGCCCCAGCATTTT.

In nucleotides, the CDR3 is TGTGCCAGCAGTGCCGGGACACAAGAGACCCAGTACTTC. This translates into CASSAGTQETQYF. The chain carries TRBV6-1 and TRBJ2-5; D might be TRBD1 (6 bases). CDR1 MNHNS and CDR2 SASEGT come from the germline V gene. Trimming removed 4 bases at V and 2 bases at J, with 8 bases between. The CDR3 totals 13 residues.

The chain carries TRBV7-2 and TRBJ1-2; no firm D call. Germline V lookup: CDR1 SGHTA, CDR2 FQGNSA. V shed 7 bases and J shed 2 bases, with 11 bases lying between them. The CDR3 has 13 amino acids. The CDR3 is CASTWTVNYGYTF. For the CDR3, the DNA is TGTGCCAGCACCTGGACGGTAAACTATGGCTACACCTTC.